One sample yielded the 28 T cell receptor beta chains listed below, sequenced in a study of chemoradiotherapy in HPV16-positive cancers. Sequencing was performed with immunoSEQ multiplex PCR; in TCRdb, only in-frame clones are kept and a portion is missing. The table shows some 32,000 clones, with approximately 89% occurring only once. The specimen comprised blood, sampled from a patient who underwent chemoradiotherapy. The source of these receptors is a human donor with HPV-associated anogenital cancer.

V gene TRBV6-5 combines with J gene TRBJ2-3; no definite D call. This CDR3 spans 13 amino acids. Trimming left V 6 bases short and J 4 bases short, with 11 bases between. Germline CDR1 reads MNHEY; CDR2 reads SVGAGI. CDR3 coding DNA: TGTGCCAGCAGCCCCCTACGGGCAGATACGCAGTATTTT. The encoded protein is CASSPLRADTQYF.

V gene TRBV6-6 combines with J gene TRBJ2-2, with 11 bases identical to TRBD2. Trimming took 4 bases from V and 7 from J; bases not matched to a gene: 8. The CDR3 extends over 16 amino acids. The germline CDR1 and CDR2 sequences are MNHNY and SVGAGI (reference sequence). The CDR3 coding sequence is TGTGCCAGCAGTTTCACTAGCGGGAGCAGTGGCGGGGAGCTGTTTTTT. The encoded protein is CASSFTSGSSGGELFF.

This chain connects TRBV5-4 to TRBJ2-5; D possibly uses TRBD1 or TRBD2 (6 bases each). The CDR3 is 13 amino acids. Germline V gene lookup returns CDR1 SGHNT and CDR2 YYREEE (reference sequence). V lost 0 bases and J 4 bases, leaving 7 bases between the germline ends. The CDR3 DNA reads as TGTGCCAGCAGCTTGGAGGGGGGAGAGACCCAGTACTTC. It specifies CASSLEGGETQYF.

The chain has TRBV28 and TRBJ1-5, with D possibly matching TRBD1 (6 bases). The CDR3 runs 14 residues. The V end lost 10 bases, the J end lost 1 base, and 14 bases lay between the germline ends. Germline-derived CDR1 and CDR2 are MDHEN and SYDVKM. The CDR3 reads CAIADSGSNQPQHF. CDR3 nucleotides: TGTGCCATCGCGGACAGCGGCAGCAATCAGCCCCAGCATTTT.

The chain couples TRBV5-6 to TRBJ2-1; TRBD2 matches at 8 bases. J gave up 8 bases and V 4 bases, and 14 bases lay outside the gene matches. The length of the CDR3 is 16 residues. Per the germline V gene, CDR1 is SGHDT and CDR2 is YYEEEE. CDR3 nucleotide sequence: TGTGCCAGCAGCCTGCGAATCGGCGGGAGGAGGGATGAGCAGTTCTTC. Translation: CASSLRIGGRRDEQFF.

The chain carries TRBV20-1 and TRBJ2-1, with a tentative D call TRBD2 (5 bases). This CDR3 is built from 10 residues. Trimming took off 3 bases at V and 15 bases at J, with 12 bases between the two ends. From germline, CDR1 is DFQATT and CDR2 SNEGSKA (reference sequence). In nucleotides, the CDR3 is TGCAGTGCTAGGGACGGACTGTTGTTCTTC. Its translation: CSARDGLLFF.

J is TRBJ2-7 and V is TRBV6-1, with D perhaps matching TRBD1 (6 bases). V was cut by 6 bases and J by 0 bases, with 9 bases left in between. The CDR3 has 13 residues. Germline lookup yields CDR1 MNHNS and CDR2 SASEGT. For the CDR3, the DNA is TGTGCCAGCAGACTGGACAGCTCCTACGAGCAGTACTTC. It yields the protein CASRLDSSYEQYF.

This clone appeared once. In DNA, the CDR3 is TGTGCCAGCAGCTTAGCGTGGCGGGGGAGCTCTGGGGCCAACGTCCTGACTTTC. Protein sequence: CASSLAWRGSSGANVLTF. The chain employs TRBV7-6 and TRBJ2-6; 7 bases align to TRBD2. The CDR3 is 18 residues long. J gave up 0 bases and V 0 bases, and 5 bases lay outside the gene matches. Germline V gene sequence: CDR1 SGHVS, CDR2 FNYEAQ.

The V and J genes are TRBV4-1 and TRBJ1-4, with 8 bases that match TRBD1. From germline, CDR1 is MGHRA and CDR2 YSYEKL. V shed 3 bases, J shed 0 bases, and the junction held 12 bases outside the gene matches. This CDR3 is built from 19 residues. CDR3 nucleotides: TGCGCCAGCAGCCATCCCGGGACAGGCAAATTAGCAACTAATGAAAAACTGTTTTTT. Amino acid sequence: CASSHPGTGKLATNEKLFF.

The table lists this clone with a count of one. This rearrangement joins TRBV9 to TRBJ1-2; the D gene is possibly TRBD1 (6 bases). The V gene lost 4 bases and the J gene lost 2 bases, with 15 bases spanning the gap. Germline loops: CDR1 SGDLS, CDR2 YYNGEE. This CDR3 spans 15 amino acids. CDR3 nucleotide sequence: TGTGCCAGCAGCCCCCCGGGACAACCGAACTATGGCTACACCTTC. Amino acids: CASSPPGQPNYGYTF.

V is TRBV2 and J is TRBJ2-2, with unresolved D. The CDR3 has 13 amino acids. CDR1 is SNHLY, CDR2 FYNNEI, per germline. Trimming removed 3 bases at V and 3 bases at J, with 5 bases between. This CDR3 is CASSDTDTGELFF. The CDR3 nucleotides read TGTGCCAGCAGTGATACGGACACCGGGGAGCTGTTTTTT.

V usage is TRBV23-1 and J usage is TRBJ1-3; D possibly corresponds to TRBD1 (6 bases). TRBV23-1 is classed as an ORF, of uncertain function. The CDR3 has 15 amino acids. The germline V and J ends were trimmed by 8 bases and 0 bases, with 14 bases remaining between them. CDR3 in DNA: TGCGCCAGCCTACCCGGGGGCATCTCTGGAAACACCATATATTTT. Its translation: CASLPGGISGNTIYF.

The V call is TRBV10-3, the J call TRBJ1-2; 8 nucleotides line up with TRBD1. This CDR3 has 13 amino acids. V lost 6 bases, J lost 5 bases, and 5 bases stayed unmatched. CDR1 and CDR2 (germline): ENHRY, SYGVKD. The CDR3 DNA sequence: TGTGCCATCAGGTTGGACAGGGTTTATGGCTACACCTTC. This sequence encodes CAIRLDRVYGYTF.

This chain connects TRBV30 to TRBJ1-5; D ambiguous. The CDR3 has 13 residues. Trimming cost V 0 bases and J 6 bases, with 9 bases left between them. Germline V lookup: CDR1 GTSNPN, CDR2 SVGIG (reference sequence). CDR3 region: CAWSVSWSQPQHF. The CDR3 region has the DNA TGTGCCTGGAGTGTATCTTGGTCTCAGCCCCAGCATTTT.

The V gene is TRBV5-1, the J gene TRBJ2-7, with TRBD1 matching over 8 bases. J lost 3 bases, V lost 4 bases, and 9 bases had no gene match. The CDR3 consists of 15 residues. Germline values: CDR1 SGHRS, CDR2 YFSETQ. The DNA of the CDR3 is TGCGCCAGCAGCAGGGACAGGAACAATTTCTACGAGCAGTACTTC. Residues: CASSRDRNNFYEQYF.

This chain joins TRBV18 and TRBJ2-2; 9 positions agree with TRBD2. V gave up 3 bases and J gave up 5 bases; unmatched junction bases: 4. Germline loops: CDR1 KGHSH, CDR2 LQKENI. The CDR3 totals 15 residues. CDR3 in amino acids: CASSPTSGRTGELFF. DNA of the CDR3: TGTGCCAGCTCACCGACTAGCGGACGGACCGGGGAGCTGTTTTTT.

V and J are TRBV6-5 and TRBJ1-2; perhaps TRBD1 as D (5 bases). CDR3 length: 14 residues. Per germline, CDR1 MNHEY and CDR2 SVGAGI. V was shortened by 0 bases and J by 8 bases, with 13 bases between the two germline ends. The chain's CDR3 is CASSYSGQGKGYTF. Here the CDR3 DNA reads TGTGCCAGCAGTTACTCGGGGCAGGGTAAAGGCTACACCTTC.

The chain joins TRBV4-1 to TRBJ1-1; D is unresolved. Germline lookup yields CDR1 MGHRA and CDR2 YSYEKL. The V end lost 1 base, the J end lost 0 bases, and 6 bases lay between the germline ends. This CDR3 contains 14 residues. The CDR3 spells CASSQVSLNTEAFF. For the CDR3, the DNA is TGCGCCAGCAGCCAAGTTTCCCTGAACACTGAAGCTTTCTTT.

The chain combines TRBV7-2 with TRBJ1-6; D is unclear. Germline loops: CDR1 SGHTA, CDR2 FQGNSA. The V gene lost 3 bases and the J gene lost 15 bases, with 9 bases spanning the gap. The CDR3 is made up of 11 amino acids. CDR3 amino acids: CASSLPGVLHF. DNA for the CDR3: TGTGCCAGCAGCTTGCCAGGTGTCCTCCACTTT. The full variable domain, completed using reference TRBV7-2 and TRBJ1-6, is GAGVSQSPSNKVTEKGKDVELRCDPISGHTALYWYRQSLGQGLEFLIYFQGNSAPDKSGLPSDRFSAERTGGSVSTLTIQRTQQEDSAVYLCASSLPGVLHFGNGTRLTVT.

The chain recombines TRBV15 with TRBJ2-3; D is perhaps TRBD2 (6 bases). V lost 1 base and J lost 3, with 11 bases in between. This CDR3 contains 15 residues. The germline gives CDR1 LNHNV, CDR2 YYDKDF (reference sequence). CDR3 in DNA: TGTGCCACCAGCAGAGGTCTCGGGGGTACAGATACGCAGTATTTT. Translating gives CATSRGLGGTDTQYF.

The chain recombines TRBV7-9 with TRBJ2-7; D is possibly TRBD1 (6 bases). Germline V gene data show CDR1 as SEHNR and CDR2 as FQNEAQ (reference sequence). The CDR3 consists of 13 residues. V lost 5 bases and J lost 0, with 8 bases in between. DNA of the CDR3: TGTGCCAGCAGCGGCAGGGGCTCCTACGAGCAGTACTTC. Translated, it gives CASSGRGSYEQYF. The full variable domain, its missing parts supplied by reference TRBV7-9 and TRBJ2-7, is DTGVSQNPRHKITKRGQNVTFRCDPISEHNRLYWYRQTLGQGPEFLTYFQNEAQLEKSRLLSDRFSAERPKGSFSTLEIQRTEQGDSAMYLCASSGRGSYEQYFGPGTRLTVT.

J is TRBJ2-7 and V is TRBV28; D may be TRBD2 (5 bases). The CDR3 length is 14 residues. Per germline, CDR1 MDHEN and CDR2 SYDVKM. V lost 2 bases and J 3 bases, leaving 11 bases between the germline ends. DNA for the CDR3: TGTGCCAGCAGTTTAAATCCGGGAAGCTACGAGCAGTACTTC. Translation: CASSLNPGSYEQYF.

The chain employs TRBV5-1 and TRBJ1-1; weak D call: TRBD1 (6 bases). CDR1 and CDR2 (germline): SGHRS, YFSETQ. V lost 4 bases to trimming and J lost 2 bases, with 12 bases between them. The CDR3 runs 14 residues. CDR3 region: CASSPGGPNTEAFF. The CDR3 DNA follows: TGCGCCAGCAGCCCGGGGGGGCCCAACACTGAAGCTTTCTTT.

The chain employs TRBV9 and TRBJ1-3; D not resolved. CDR3 length: 15 amino acids. Trimming took 3 bases from V and 2 from J, leaving 12 bases between them. CDR1 SGDLS and CDR2 YYNGEE come from the germline V gene. Here the CDR3 DNA reads TGTGCCAGCAGCGCGGACCGAGCAGCTGGAAACACCATATATTTT. It specifies CASSADRAAGNTIYF. The full variable domain, rest sourced from reference TRBV9 and TRBJ1-3, is DSGVTQTPKHLITATGQRVTLRCSPRSGDLSVYWYQQSLDQGLQFLIQYYNGEERAKGNILERFSAQQFPDLHSELNLSSLELGDSALYFCASSADRAAGNTIYFGEGSWLTVV.

V usage is TRBV5-6 and J usage is TRBJ2-1; a possible D gene is TRBD1 (5 bases). Trimming stripped 0 bases from V and 5 bases from J, with 18 bases between. Germline V lookup: CDR1 SGHDT, CDR2 YYEEEE. The CDR3 spans 17 residues. CDR3 region: CASSLARTRIRDNEQFF. In nucleotides, the CDR3 is TGTGCCAGCAGCTTGGCGAGGACAAGGATTAGGGACAATGAGCAGTTCTTC.

This chain joins TRBV10-3 and TRBJ1-1; 9 bases are shared with TRBD1. The V gene's germline CDR1 is ENHRY and CDR2 SYGVKD. V dropped 10 bases and J dropped 10; count of bases not matched to a gene: 10. The CDR3 length is 12 residues. The CDR3 coding sequence is TGTGCCACCGTCCCGGGACAGGGAATAGCTTTCTTT. Its translation: CATVPGQGIAFF.

The chain carries TRBV5-6 and TRBJ2-1, with 14 bases identical to TRBD2. With 4 bases clipped from V and 0 bases from J, the junction kept 6 bases outside the gene matches. Germline values: CDR1 SGHDT, CDR2 YYEEEE. The CDR3 contains 18 residues. The CDR3, as DNA: TGTGCCAGCAGCCGAAAAGGGACTAGCGGGGGCTCCTACAATGAGCAGTTCTTC. Protein product: CASSRKGTSGGSYNEQFF.

The chain couples TRBV6-1 to TRBJ2-7, with D possibly TRBD2 on 5 matching bases. The V end lost 10 bases, the J end lost 6 bases, and 13 bases lay between the germline ends. CDR3 length: 11 residues. Germline V gene data show CDR1 as MNHNS and CDR2 as SASEGT. This CDR3 reads CATLRGSEQYF. CDR3 bases: TGTGCCACCTTGCGAGGGTCCGAGCAGTACTTC.